Reported below is one T cell receptor beta chain. The source of the sample is a study of OX40 agonist ivuxolimab in advanced cancers. Across the whole study: Patients' therapy was ivuxolimab, an antibody that acts as an agonist of OX40 (CD134). Ivuxolimab was delivered to patients intravenously every 2 weeks at doses spanning 0.01 to 10 mg/kg. At around 83% male, the cohort had a mean age of 60 years, ranging from roughly 20 to 85.

A history of autoimmune disease or systemic immunosuppression excluded patients. Sequenced by immunoSEQ multiplex PCR; TCRdb stores in-frame clones only, minus some. The sample lists about 85,000 clones, 80% to 90% seen once, with under 2% in the top ten. The V gene end was trimmed by 2 bases and the J gene end by 7 bases; junction bases not matched to a gene: 21. Looked up from germline, CDR1 is SGHDN and CDR2 is FVKESK. The length of the CDR3 is 19 residues. The source was CD4+ or CD8+ T cells sorted from blood, collected in a trial of the OX40 agonist ivuxolimab. The J gene is TRBJ2-7, the V gene TRBV14; 9 bases fit TRBD1. The receptor's source is an adult with an advanced solid tumor such as melanoma, head and neck, liver or kidney cancer. Written as DNA, the CDR3 is TGTGCCAGCAGCCAAAAATGGTGGAACTGGGACAGGGCTCTGGTAGAGCAGTACTTC. Translated: CASSQKWWNWDRALVEQYF.